The source of this T cell receptor beta chain is a study of OX40 agonist ivuxolimab in advanced cancers. Study-wide context: Ivuxolimab is an agonistic anti-OX40 (CD134) antibody, and patients were treated with it. Every 2 weeks, ivuxolimab was infused into the patients intravenously at between 0.01 and 10 mg/kg.

Patients with a history of autoimmune disease or on systemic immunosuppression were excluded. Some clones are missing from TCRdb's copy, which holds only in-frame ones; the method was immunoSEQ multiplex PCR. Of 90,000 to 100,000 clones listed, around 90% are singletons. The source was CD4+ or CD8+ T cells sorted from blood, collected in a trial of the OX40 agonist ivuxolimab. This clonotype was obtained from an adult with an advanced solid tumor such as melanoma, head and neck, liver or kidney cancer.

DNA for the CDR3: TGCGCCAGCAGCATAGGTAGACAAACCGGGGAGCTGTTTTTT. Translation: CASSIGRQTGELFF. The chain has TRBV5-1 and TRBJ2-2; D not resolved. The germline gives CDR1 SGHRS, CDR2 YFSETQ. The V end lost 4 bases, the J end lost 5 bases, and 12 bases lay between the germline ends. The CDR3 is 14 residues long.